This T cell receptor beta chain was retrieved from a study of response to subunit inactivated influenza vaccine. The CDR3 sequence is 12 residues long. Trimming pared 1 base from V and 6 bases from J, leaving 4 bases between. The germline V gene encodes CDR1 SGHDT and CDR2 YYEEEE. TCRdb fed the RT-PCR reads into MiXCR, producing one record per CDR3 protein. The sample lists 800,000 to 1,000,000 distinct CDR3 sequences, roughly 20% occurring once. At least ten counts were recorded for this clonotype. The TCR sequence derives from a man between 50 and 59 years old who received an inactivated influenza vaccine. The sample in question was PBMCs from blood, obtained 5 days after vaccination. V and J are TRBV5-6 and TRBJ2-2, with unresolved D. CDR3: CASSLTPGELFF. The CDR3 DNA sequence: TGTGCCAGCAGCTTGACTCCCGGGGAGCTGTTTTTT.